These 18 T cell receptor beta chains were sequenced from one sample in a study of blood T cells in healthy people across ages. Combining a sample-barcoded 5' primer with a J-beta primer mix, a second PCR ran for 7 to 11 cycles. In TCRdb, the 5' RACE reads were re-called with MiXCR into one record per CDR3 protein. Of around 1.7 million distinct CDR3 sequences in the sample, 28% were seen once. Material for sequencing was blood. These receptors originate from a woman in her thirties in good health.

This clonotype showed up many times. The V call is TRBV6-2 or TRBV6-3, the J call TRBJ2-4; 9 positions match TRBD2. The CDR3 spans 18 residues. J gave up 4 bases and V 6 bases, and 16 bases lay outside the gene matches. Germline-derived CDR1 and CDR2 are MNHEY and SVGEGT. CDR3 loop: CASRWIASGMNTKNIQYF. The CDR3, as DNA: TGTGCCAGCAGATGGATCGCTAGCGGGATGAACACAAAAAACATTCAGTACTTC.

This clonotype was picked up a small number of times. The chain employs TRBV7-2 and TRBJ2-7, with D maybe TRBD1 (5 bases). The CDR3 loop spans 14 amino acids. V was trimmed by 3 bases and J by 5 bases, leaving 14 bases between them. Germline assignment: CDR1 SGHTA and CDR2 FQGNSA. CDR3 loop: CASSLVRGSDEQYF. CDR3 bases: TGTGCCAGCAGCTTGGTTAGGGGCAGCGACGAGCAGTACTTC.

This CDR3 is CASSEYVAGVGNEQFF. The CDR3 bases are TGTGCCAGCAGTGAATATGTAGCGGGAGTGGGCAATGAGCAGTTCTTC. The V call is TRBV25-1, the J call TRBJ2-1, with TRBD2 matching over 9 bases. Losses at the gene ends were 0 bases for V and 6 bases for J; bases not matched to a gene: 6. CDR1 and CDR2 (germline): MGHDK, SYGVNS. The CDR3 contains 16 residues.

This clonotype showed up just a few times. This sequence joins TRBV5-1 and TRBJ1-2; D gene ambiguous. This CDR3 comprises 14 residues. Trimming stripped 7 bases from V and 0 bases from J, with 13 bases between. Germline V gene data show CDR1 as SGHRS and CDR2 as YFSETQ. CDR3 nucleotide sequence: TGCGCCAGCGAGGGTACTTCAGCTAACTATGGCTACACCTTC. As protein: CASEGTSANYGYTF.

This chain uses TRBV20-1 with TRBJ2-7; D is uncertain. Trimming cost V 1 base and J 5 bases, with 24 bases left between them. CDR1 DFQATT and CDR2 SNEGSKA come from the germline V gene (reference sequence). The CDR3 sequence is 17 residues long. The CDR3 region has the DNA TGCAGTGCTAGAGCCCTCTCCATGGGAACATCGACGGACGAGCAGTACTTC. Translation gives CSARALSMGTSTDEQYF.

This clonotype was detected ten times or more. The chain is built from TRBV12-5 and TRBJ1-2; D ambiguous. The V gene's germline CDR1 is LGHNT and CDR2 FRNRAP. The V and J ends lost 5 bases and 6 bases respectively, with 16 bases between them. The CDR3 is 14 amino acids. The CDR3: CASGAQQVLHGYTF. The CDR3 nucleotides are TGTGCTAGTGGTGCGCAGCAGGTTCTCCATGGCTACACCTTC.

Comments on this clonotype: One end of the junction fails to match germline, which may point to a read error. V gene TRBV14 combines with J gene TRBJ2-1; perhaps D is TRBD1 or TRBD2 (5 bases each). The CDR3 has 14 amino acids. Germline V CDR1 and CDR2: SGHDN, FVKESK. The CDR3 is CANSSSLRGNEQFF. Written as DNA, the CDR3 is TGTGCCAACAGCTCCTCCCTGAGGGGCAATGAGCAGTTCTTC. The full variable domain, with the rest looked up from reference TRBV14 and TRBJ2-1, is EAGVTQFPSHSVIEKGQTVTLRCDPISGHDNLYWYRRVMGKEIKFLLHFVKESKQDESGMPNNRFLAERTGGTYSTLKVQPAELEDSGVYFCANSSSLRGNEQFFGPGTRLTVL.

This clonotype has only a few counts. The chain has TRBV20-1 and TRBJ2-1; TRBD2 aligns across 11 bases. Germline-derived CDR1 and CDR2 are DFQATT and SNEGSKA (reference sequence). V lost 0 bases and J lost 6; bases outside the gene matches: 7. The CDR3 is 16 amino acids. The chain's CDR3 is CSARDPLTSGSNEQFF. DNA for the CDR3: TGCAGTGCTAGAGATCCCCTCACTAGCGGGAGCAATGAGCAGTTCTTC.

Ten or more counts support this clonotype. The CDR3 region is CSARTPGLVNVSYNEQFF. The DNA of the CDR3 is TGCAGTGCCAGAACCCCGGGACTAGTAAATGTGTCCTACAATGAGCAGTTCTTC. The gene calls are TRBV20-1 and TRBJ2-1; 8 bases align to TRBD2. The CDR3 loop spans 18 amino acids. The germline V gene has CDR1 DFQATT and CDR2 SNEGSKA (reference sequence). Trimming removed 6 bases from V and 1 base from J; junction bases left unmatched: 17.

The chain recombines TRBV20-1 with TRBJ2-7; TRBD2 might be the D (7 bases). The CDR3 sequence is 15 residues long. Between the trimmed V and J ends, which lost 1 base and 3 bases, there was a span of 16 bases. Germline CDR1 reads DFQATT; CDR2 reads SNEGSKA (reference sequence). The CDR3 sequence: CSARGAAGASYEQYF. CDR3 DNA sequence: TGCAGTGCTAGAGGGGCGGCGGGGGCTAGCTACGAGCAGTACTTC.

V gene TRBV21-1 combines with J gene TRBJ2-5; TRBD1 was called by the table and not checked on the DNA. TRBV21-1 is designated a pseudogene. The CDR3 runs 16 residues. The CDR3 loop reads CASSPRHATDKETQYF. The CDR3 bases are TGTGCCAGCAGCCCGCGACACGCCACCGACAAAGAGACCCAGTACTTC.

About this clonotype itself: It is likely a read error, because the conserved phenylalanine at the end of the CDR3 is missing. The chain recombines TRBV29-1 with TRBJ1-5; TRBD1 might be the D (6 bases). Deletions cut 5 bases from V and 0 bases from J, with 8 bases between. Germline values: CDR1 SQVTM, CDR2 ANQGSEA. The CDR3 has 13 residues. Written as DNA, the CDR3 is TGCAGCGTTAAGACAGGTAGCAATCAGCCCCAGCATTGT. This codes for CSVKTGSNQPQHC.

This clonotype was seen many times. V gene TRBV29-1 combines with J gene TRBJ2-1; TRBD2 is a possible D gene (5 bases). The CDR3 has 15 amino acids. Germline loops: CDR1 SQVTM, CDR2 ANQGSEA. CDR3 bases: TGCTCCTATTCCTTCCCTGGCGGACTCTACAATGAGCAGTTCTTC. Residues: CSYSFPGGLYNEQFF.

This clonotype appeared a few times. The V gene is TRBV6-5, the J gene TRBJ2-7; D is uncertain. The CDR3 is 14 residues long. The germline gives CDR1 MNHEY, CDR2 SVGAGI. The V gene lost 5 bases and the J gene lost 5 bases, with 16 bases spanning the gap. DNA of the CDR3: TGTGCCAGCAGTCGCTTCGTGGTTGGACACGAGCAGTACTTC. It translates to CASSRFVVGHEQYF.

The chain carries TRBV5-6 and TRBJ2-7, with 8 positions matching TRBD2. This CDR3 comprises 15 residues. V was clipped by 4 bases and J by 0 bases; unmatched bases: 6. CDR1 SGHDT and CDR2 YYEEEE come from the germline V gene. CDR3 in amino acids: CASSTITSGSYEQYF. The CDR3 DNA reads as TGTGCCAGCAGCACTATTACTAGCGGCTCCTACGAGCAGTACTTC.

This clonotype was picked up many times. V is TRBV28 and J is TRBJ2-7; possible D gene TRBD1, 6 bases. There are 15 residues in the CDR3. V lost 3 bases to trimming and J lost 7 bases, with 19 bases between them. Germline V gene lookup returns CDR1 MDHEN and CDR2 SYDVKM. CDR3 sequence: CASSLPGELLREQYF. DNA for the CDR3: TGTGCCAGCAGTTTGCCAGGGGAGCTACTTCGGGAGCAGTACTTC.

This clonotype has a handful of counts. The gene calls are TRBV5-1 and TRBJ2-4; 7 nucleotides match TRBD1. The J segment lost 8 bases and the V segment lost 4 bases, leaving 3 bases of the junction unmatched. Germline V gene sequence: CDR1 SGHRS, CDR2 YFSETQ. This CDR3 has 12 residues. This CDR3 reads CASSGQGDIQYF. CDR3 bases: TGCGCCAGCAGCGGTCAGGGGGACATTCAGTACTTC.

This clonotype was counted between two and nine times. The rearrangement links TRBV5-1 to TRBJ1-6; D not certain. V lost 0 bases and J lost 6, with 4 bases in between. This CDR3 comprises 13 residues. The V gene's germline CDR1 is SGHRS and CDR2 YFSETQ. The CDR3 sequence: CASSLETNSPLHF. CDR3 bases: TGCGCCAGCAGCTTGGAGACTAATTCACCCCTCCACTTT.